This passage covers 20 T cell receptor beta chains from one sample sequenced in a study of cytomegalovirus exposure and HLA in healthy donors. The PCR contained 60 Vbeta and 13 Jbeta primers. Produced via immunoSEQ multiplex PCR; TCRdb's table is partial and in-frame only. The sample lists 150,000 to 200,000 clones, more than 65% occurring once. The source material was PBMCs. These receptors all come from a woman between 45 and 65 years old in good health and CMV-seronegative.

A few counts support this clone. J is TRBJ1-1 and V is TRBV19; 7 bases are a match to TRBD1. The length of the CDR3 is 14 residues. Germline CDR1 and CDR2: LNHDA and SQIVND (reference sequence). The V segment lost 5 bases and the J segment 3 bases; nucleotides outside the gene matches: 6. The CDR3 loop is CASSERDSYTEAFF. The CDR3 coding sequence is TGTGCCAGTAGTGAAAGGGACAGCTACACTGAAGCTTTCTTT. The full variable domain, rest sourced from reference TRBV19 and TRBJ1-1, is DGGITQSPKYLFRKEGQNVTLSCEQNLNHDAMYWYRQDPGQGLRLIYYSQIVNDFQKGDIAEGYSVSREKKESFPLTVTSAQKNPTAFYLCASSERDSYTEAFFGQGTRLTVV.

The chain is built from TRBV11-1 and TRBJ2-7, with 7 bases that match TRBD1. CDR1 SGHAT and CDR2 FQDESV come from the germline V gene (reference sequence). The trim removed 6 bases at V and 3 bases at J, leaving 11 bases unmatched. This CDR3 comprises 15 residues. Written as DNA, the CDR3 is TGTGCCAGCAGACCACTAGGACAGGAGAACTACGAGCAGTACTTC. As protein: CASRPLGQENYEQYF.

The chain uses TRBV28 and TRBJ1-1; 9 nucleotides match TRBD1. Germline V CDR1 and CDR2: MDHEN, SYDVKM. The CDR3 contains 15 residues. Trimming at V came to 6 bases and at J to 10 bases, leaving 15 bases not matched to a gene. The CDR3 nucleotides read TGTGCCAGCAGCTGGGACAGGGTCTCGATTTTGGCAGCTTTCTTT. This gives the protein CASSWDRVSILAAFF.

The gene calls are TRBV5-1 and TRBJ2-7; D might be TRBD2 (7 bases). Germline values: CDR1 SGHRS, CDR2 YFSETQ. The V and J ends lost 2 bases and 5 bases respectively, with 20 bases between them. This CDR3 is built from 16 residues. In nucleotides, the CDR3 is TGCGCCAGCAGCTTCGGTTCCCCGGGGGGCGCGAACGAGCAGTACTTC. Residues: CASSFGSPGGANEQYF.

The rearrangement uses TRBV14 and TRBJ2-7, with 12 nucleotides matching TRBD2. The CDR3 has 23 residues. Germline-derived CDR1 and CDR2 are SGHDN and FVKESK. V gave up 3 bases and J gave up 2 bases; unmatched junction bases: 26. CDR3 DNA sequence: TGTGCCAGCAGCCACTACCATAGGACTAGCGGGAACGCGAATTCAGCGAACACCTACGAGCAGTACTTC. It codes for CASSHYHRTSGNANSANTYEQYF.

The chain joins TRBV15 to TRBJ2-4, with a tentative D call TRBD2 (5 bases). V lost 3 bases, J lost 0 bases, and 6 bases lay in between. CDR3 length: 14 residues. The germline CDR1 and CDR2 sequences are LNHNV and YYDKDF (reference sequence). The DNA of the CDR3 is TGTGCCACCAGCAGCGGGGTAGCCAAAAACATTCAGTACTTC. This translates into CATSSGVAKNIQYF.

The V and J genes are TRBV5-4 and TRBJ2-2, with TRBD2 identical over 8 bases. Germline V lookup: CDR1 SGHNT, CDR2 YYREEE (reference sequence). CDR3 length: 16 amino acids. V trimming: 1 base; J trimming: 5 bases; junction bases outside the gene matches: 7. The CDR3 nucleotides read TGTGCCAGCAGCTTGAAAGCGGGAGCAAGAACCGGGGAGCTGTTTTTT. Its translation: CASSLKAGARTGELFF.

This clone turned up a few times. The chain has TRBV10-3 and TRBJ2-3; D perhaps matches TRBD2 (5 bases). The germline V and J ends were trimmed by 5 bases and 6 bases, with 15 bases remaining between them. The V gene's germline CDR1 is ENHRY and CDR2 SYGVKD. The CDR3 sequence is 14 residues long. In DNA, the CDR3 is TGTGCCATCAGTCTTTCGGGGTTCTCCGATACGCAGTATTTT. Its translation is CAISLSGFSDTQYF.

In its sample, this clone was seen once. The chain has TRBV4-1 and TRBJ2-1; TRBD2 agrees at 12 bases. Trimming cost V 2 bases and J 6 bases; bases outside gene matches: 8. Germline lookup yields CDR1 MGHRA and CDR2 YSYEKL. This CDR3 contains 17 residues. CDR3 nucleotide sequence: TGCGCCAGCAGCCAACTTGGGACTAGCGGGCCTCCCAATGAGCAGTTCTTC. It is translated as CASSQLGTSGPPNEQFF.

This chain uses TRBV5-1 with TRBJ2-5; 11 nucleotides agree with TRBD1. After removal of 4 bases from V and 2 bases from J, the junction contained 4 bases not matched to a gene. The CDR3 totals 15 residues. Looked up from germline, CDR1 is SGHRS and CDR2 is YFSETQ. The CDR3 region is CASSPGTGGQETQYF. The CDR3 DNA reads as TGCGCCAGCAGCCCGGGGACAGGGGGGCAAGAGACCCAGTACTTC.

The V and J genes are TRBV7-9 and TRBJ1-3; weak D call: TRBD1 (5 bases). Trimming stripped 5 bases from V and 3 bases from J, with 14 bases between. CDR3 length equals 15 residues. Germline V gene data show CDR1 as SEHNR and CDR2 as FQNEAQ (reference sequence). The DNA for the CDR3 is TGTGCCAGCAGCCCCGGCGGGGGTCGTGGAAACACCATATATTTT. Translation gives CASSPGGGRGNTIYF.

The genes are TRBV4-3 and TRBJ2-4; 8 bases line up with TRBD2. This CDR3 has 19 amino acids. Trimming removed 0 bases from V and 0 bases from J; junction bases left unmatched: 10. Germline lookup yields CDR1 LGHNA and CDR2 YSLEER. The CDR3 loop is CASSQDREGGVLAKNIQYF. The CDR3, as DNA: TGCGCCAGCAGCCAAGATCGGGAGGGGGGAGTACTAGCCAAAAACATTCAGTACTTC.

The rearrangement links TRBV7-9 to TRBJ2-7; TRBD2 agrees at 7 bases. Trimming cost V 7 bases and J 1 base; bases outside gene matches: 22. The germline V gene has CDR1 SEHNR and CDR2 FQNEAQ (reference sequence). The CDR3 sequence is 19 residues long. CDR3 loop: CASTLRLSGRLAESYEQYF. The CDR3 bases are TGTGCCAGCACCCTTCGGTTGAGCGGTCGGCTAGCGGAATCCTACGAGCAGTACTTC.

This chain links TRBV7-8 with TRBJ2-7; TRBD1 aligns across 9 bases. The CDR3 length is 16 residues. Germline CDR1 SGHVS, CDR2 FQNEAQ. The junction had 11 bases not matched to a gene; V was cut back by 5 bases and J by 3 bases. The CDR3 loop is CASSPLGRDRVYEQYF. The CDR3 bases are TGTGCCAGCAGCCCGTTGGGTCGGGACAGGGTCTACGAGCAGTACTTC.

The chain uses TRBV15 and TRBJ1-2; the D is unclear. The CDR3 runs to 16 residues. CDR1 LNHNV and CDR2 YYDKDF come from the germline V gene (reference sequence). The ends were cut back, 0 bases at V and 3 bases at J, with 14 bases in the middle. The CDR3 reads CATSRDSAGTYYGYTF. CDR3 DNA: TGTGCCACCAGCAGAGATTCGGCAGGTACCTACTATGGCTACACCTTC.

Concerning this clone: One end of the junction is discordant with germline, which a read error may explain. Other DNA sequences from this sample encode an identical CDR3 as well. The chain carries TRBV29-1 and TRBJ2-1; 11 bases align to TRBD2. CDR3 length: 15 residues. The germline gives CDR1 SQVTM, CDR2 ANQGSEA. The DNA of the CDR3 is TGCAGCGTTGAGGGCGGGACTAGCGGTTACAACGAGCAGTTCTTC. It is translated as CSVEGGTSGYNEQFF.

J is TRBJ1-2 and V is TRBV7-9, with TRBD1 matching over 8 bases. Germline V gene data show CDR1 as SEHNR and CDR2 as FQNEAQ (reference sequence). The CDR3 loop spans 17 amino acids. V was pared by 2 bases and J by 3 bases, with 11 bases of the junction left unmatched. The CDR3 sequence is CASSLFLPRGHYYGYTF. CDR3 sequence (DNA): TGTGCCAGCAGCTTATTTCTGCCCAGGGGGCATTACTATGGCTACACCTTC.

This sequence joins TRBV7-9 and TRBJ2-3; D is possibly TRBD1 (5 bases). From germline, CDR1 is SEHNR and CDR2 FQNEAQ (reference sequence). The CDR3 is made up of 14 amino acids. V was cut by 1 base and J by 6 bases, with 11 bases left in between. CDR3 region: CASSLVTPGDTQYF. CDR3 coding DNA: TGTGCCAGCAGCTTAGTCACTCCAGGGGATACGCAGTATTTT.

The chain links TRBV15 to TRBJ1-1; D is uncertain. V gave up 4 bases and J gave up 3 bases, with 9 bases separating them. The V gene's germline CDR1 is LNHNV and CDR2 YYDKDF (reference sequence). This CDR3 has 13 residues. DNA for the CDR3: TGTGCCACCAGCATCCGGGAGCACACTGAAGCTTTCTTT. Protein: CATSIREHTEAFF.

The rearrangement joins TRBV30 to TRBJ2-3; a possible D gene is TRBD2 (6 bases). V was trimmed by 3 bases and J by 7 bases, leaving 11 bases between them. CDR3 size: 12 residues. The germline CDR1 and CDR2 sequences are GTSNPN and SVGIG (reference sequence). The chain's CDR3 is CAWSGSLHTQYF. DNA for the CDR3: TGTGCCTGGAGCGGGAGCCTCCATACGCAGTATTTT. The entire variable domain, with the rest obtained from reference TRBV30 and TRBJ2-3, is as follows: SQTIHQWPATLVQPVGSPLSLECTVEGTSNPNLYWYRQAAGRGLQLLFYSVGIGQISSEVPQNLSASRPQDRQFILSSKKLLLSDSGFYLCAWSGSLHTQYFGPGTRLTVL.